The 32 T cell receptor beta chains given below trace back to one sample, sequenced in a study of human CD8 memory T cell subsets. Generation of TCR beta libraries used UMI-labeled 5' RACE. With the 5' RACE reads reprocessed, TCRdb shows one record per CDR3 protein and no DNA. Its clone listing holds around 11,000 distinct CDR3 sequences. Sequences were obtained from CD8+ stem-like memory T cells (TSCM and TCM) sorted from PBMCs. Subset indicated: stem-like memory CD8 T cells (TSTEM), CCR7+ PD-1- TIGIT-. These receptors were obtained from a human donor in good health.

The CDR3 sequence is CASRRQGSGYTF. V gene TRBV6-5 combines with J gene TRBJ1-2; TCRdb picks TRBD1, but there is no DNA to check that call. Germline assignment: CDR1 MNHEY and CDR2 SVGAGI. The CDR3 consists of 12 residues.

The V and J genes are TRBV14 and TRBJ2-2; the TCRdb D gene call, TRBD2, has no DNA to confirm it. Germline V CDR1 and CDR2: SGHDN, FVKESK. The CDR3 loop spans 17 amino acids. CDR3 in amino acids: CASSLWVGGSNTGELFF.

The genes are TRBV29-1 and TRBJ2-3; checking the TCRdb D call of TRBD2 is not possible without DNA. The CDR3 is 12 amino acids. Per the germline V gene, CDR1 is SQVTM and CDR2 is ANQGSEA. CDR3: CSVGEGWDTQYF.

The chain is built from TRBV24-1 and TRBJ1-1. The CDR3 is 12 residues long. Germline loops: CDR1 KGHDR, CDR2 SFDVKD. This chain's CDR3 is CATSEDGFEAFF.

The chain combines TRBV4-3 with TRBJ1-2. There are 15 residues in the CDR3. Germline values: CDR1 LGHNA, CDR2 YSLEER. CDR3: CASSQALVSGYGYTF.

The gene calls are TRBV7-9 and TRBJ2-7; lacking DNA, the TRBD2 call made by TCRdb goes unchecked. CDR3 size: 19 residues. Germline V gene lookup returns CDR1 SEHNR and CDR2 FQNEAQ (reference sequence). The CDR3 here is CASSSGASGRAPRPHEQYF.

V and J are TRBV29-1 and TRBJ2-3; as DNA is missing, the TRBD1 call by TCRdb cannot be tested. Germline CDR1 and CDR2: SQVTM and ANQGSEA. The CDR3 runs to 15 residues. CDR3 in amino acids: CSVDQAGATADTQYF.

This sequence joins TRBV2 and TRBJ2-5; TCRdb's D call of TRBD2 is untestable without DNA. Germline V CDR1 and CDR2: SNHLY, FYNNEI. The CDR3 extends over 16 amino acids. CDR3 protein: CASSDDLGLNQETQYF.

The chain has TRBV5-1 and TRBJ2-7; lacking DNA, the TRBD1 call made by TCRdb goes unchecked. Germline CDR1 is SGHRS and CDR2 is YFSETQ. The CDR3 extends over 16 amino acids. The CDR3 is CASSFVEQGGFYEQYF.

This chain joins TRBV29-1 and TRBJ2-3; TCRdb names TRBD1, which stays unverified in the absence of DNA. CDR1 is SQVTM, CDR2 ANQGSEA, per germline. The CDR3 totals 14 residues. The CDR3 is CSVGLEGTTDTQYF.

V usage is TRBV3-1 and J usage is TRBJ2-1; TCRdb proposes TRBD1, but this gene call is untestable without DNA. This CDR3 region has 16 residues. Germline V lookup: CDR1 LGHDT, CDR2 YNNKEL (reference sequence). The CDR3 here is CASSQTTGFSYNEQFF.

The rearrangement uses TRBV24-1 and TRBJ2-3; TCRdb indicates TRBD2, and absent DNA this call remains unverified. Per the germline V gene, CDR1 is KGHDR and CDR2 is SFDVKD. This CDR3 has 17 amino acids. The CDR3: CATSDPRTSGYTDTQYF.

This clonotype is deemed medium-sized by its frequency. The CDR3: CASSSPGDYEQYF. The chain links TRBV7-9 to TRBJ2-7. Germline V lookup: CDR1 SEHNR, CDR2 FQNEAQ (reference sequence). CDR3 length: 13 amino acids.

The chain carries TRBV19 and TRBJ2-7; TCRdb calls TRBD2, which cannot be checked without DNA. The germline V gene encodes CDR1 LNHDA and CDR2 SQIVND (reference sequence). This CDR3 region has 15 residues. Here the CDR3 reads CASSIQAGETYEQYF.

The chain joins TRBV14 to TRBJ2-1. The CDR3 contains 16 residues. In germline, CDR1 is SGHDN, CDR2 FVKESK. This CDR3 is CASSQGVNPNYNEQFF.

The rearrangement links TRBV5-6 to TRBJ1-1; checking the TCRdb D call of TRBD1 is not possible without DNA. This CDR3 contains 14 residues. The germline gives CDR1 SGHDT, CDR2 YYEEEE. CDR3 protein: CASSKGQSNTEAFF.

J is TRBJ2-1 and V is TRBV6-2 or TRBV6-3; TCRdb outputs TRBD2, but without DNA this stays unchecked. Germline V CDR1 and CDR2: MNHEY, SVGEGT. The CDR3 contains 14 residues. CDR3 sequence: CASSYGSRFNEQFF.

The V and J genes are TRBV11-2 and TRBJ2-2; TCRdb's D call, TRBD1, is unchecked because there is no DNA. The V gene's germline CDR1 is SGHAT and CDR2 FQNNGV. The CDR3 has 16 amino acids. CDR3 sequence reads: CASHFPGTQNTGELFF.

V is TRBV24-1 and J is TRBJ2-1; lacking DNA, the TRBD1 call made by TCRdb goes unchecked. Germline V gives CDR1 KGHDR, CDR2 SFDVKD. CDR3 size: 16 residues. The CDR3 protein is CATSDLGQGNYNEQFF.

V usage is TRBV12-3 or TRBV12-4 and J usage is TRBJ2-5. CDR3 length equals 12 residues. Here the CDR3 reads CASSWRGETQYF.

V usage is TRBV7-9 and J usage is TRBJ2-7. This CDR3 is 12 amino acids long. Germline V CDR1 and CDR2: SEHNR, FQNEAQ (reference sequence). The CDR3 reads CASSSRPLEQYF.

This clonotype is classed as medium-sized (0.01 to 0.1%) by frequency. The chain uses TRBV6-5 and TRBJ2-3; checking the TCRdb D call of TRBD1 is not possible without DNA. The CDR3 totals 15 residues. From germline, CDR1 is MNHEY and CDR2 SVGAGI. CDR3 residues: CASSYTPDRTDTQYF.

By frequency, this clonotype is medium-sized. The gene calls are TRBV28 and TRBJ2-3; checking the TCRdb D call of TRBD2 is not possible without DNA. Germline loops: CDR1 MDHEN, CDR2 SYDVKM. The CDR3 runs to 16 residues. The CDR3: CASSPGLAGGTDTQYF.

The chain uses TRBV30 and TRBJ2-1; as DNA is missing, the TRBD1 call by TCRdb cannot be tested. Germline assignment: CDR1 GTSNPN and CDR2 SVGIG (reference sequence). CDR3 length: 14 amino acids. CDR3 sequence reads: CAWSGDTAYNEQFF.

The chain is built from TRBV20-1 and TRBJ2-3. Per the germline V gene, CDR1 is DFQATT and CDR2 is SNEGSKA (reference sequence). The CDR3 contains 16 residues. CDR3: CSARDRYSEFTDTQYF.

The V gene is TRBV5-1, the J gene TRBJ2-7; the D call of TRBD2 rests on TCRdb alone, since no DNA is present to check it. The CDR3 runs 15 residues. CDR1 is SGHRS, CDR2 YFSETQ, per germline. The CDR3: CASSTELAGVDEQYF.

This chain links TRBV28 with TRBJ2-7; TCRdb calls TRBD2, which cannot be checked without DNA. The CDR3 extends over 14 amino acids. The germline V gene encodes CDR1 MDHEN and CDR2 SYDVKM. Here the CDR3 reads CASSLLADPHEGYF.

The chain is built from TRBV5-1 and TRBJ2-2; TCRdb's assignment of TRBD1 cannot be checked, as there is no DNA. The CDR3 loop spans 13 amino acids. Germline CDR1 and CDR2: SGHRS and YFSETQ. The CDR3 sequence is CASTFTGTGELFF.

V usage is TRBV19 and J usage is TRBJ2-1; TCRdb designates TRBD2, a call that cannot be tested without DNA. CDR3 length: 15 residues. In germline, CDR1 is LNHDA, CDR2 SQIVND (reference sequence). The CDR3 reads CASRELAGSYNEQFF.

This sequence joins TRBV21-1 and TRBJ2-1; TCRdb outputs TRBD1, but without DNA this stays unchecked. TRBV21-1 is tagged as a pseudogene. CDR3 length: 23 residues. The chain's CDR3 is CASRTRGTGYLAGQISSYNEQFF.

The chain couples TRBV28 to TRBJ2-2; TCRdb indicates TRBD1, and absent DNA this call remains unverified. The CDR3 consists of 15 residues. The germline V gene has CDR1 MDHEN and CDR2 SYDVKM. CDR3 sequence: CASSLAPGDEGELFF.

The rearrangement joins TRBV5-6 to TRBJ2-7. The germline CDR1 and CDR2 sequences are SGHDT and YYEEEE. This CDR3 is 15 amino acids long. The chain's CDR3 is CASSWGLASPYEQYF. The full variable domain, its missing parts supplied by reference TRBV5-6 and TRBJ2-7, is DAGVTQSPTHLIKTRGQQVTLRCSPKSGHDTVSWYQQALGQGPQFIFQYYEEEERQRGNFPDRFSGHQFPNYSSELNVNALLLGDSALYLCASSWGLASPYEQYFGPGTRLTVT.